The source of this T cell receptor beta chain is a study of blood T cell repertoires in COVID-19. At the level of the study: From the United States, Italy and Spain came samples of acute and convalescent COVID-19. In each case, the material was cDNA or gDNA derived from T cells, B-cell-depleted T cells, or PBMCs.

Cohort placement rested on clinical history that participants reported themselves. Study processing details: Using reference gene primer amplification, nucleated cell counts were estimated. Libraries were prepared by immunoSEQ multiplex PCR; TCRdb keeps only in-frame clonotypes and omits some of them. That table is the source of V, J and clone size, and D and trimming were worked out from the DNA. Of 180,000 or so clones listed, roughly 88% were seen once; the top ten hold 5% to 7%. With 7 bases removed from V and 3 bases from J, the gap between germline ends came to 21 bases. The CDR3 consists of 16 residues. Germline loops: CDR1 MNHEY, CDR2 SMNVEV (reference sequence).

Sequencing was carried out using PBMCs or T cells enriched from blood (not recorded which). The receptor's source is a middle-aged man with acute COVID-19. The chain links TRBV27 to TRBJ1-1; D possibly corresponds to TRBD1 (5 bases). In nucleotides, the CDR3 is TGTGCCAGCATCAAAGCCCCCAGGGCTTCGGACACTGAAGCTTTCTTT. It codes for CASIKAPRASDTEAFF.